This T cell receptor (beta chain) comes out of a study of blood T cell repertoires in COVID-19. Study-level information: In each case, the material was cDNA or gDNA derived from T cells, B-cell-depleted T cells, or PBMCs.

Using immunoSEQ multiplex PCR, the repertoire was profiled, and TCRdb retains in-frame clones only, with some absent. The repertoire holds over 150,000 clones, over 70% seen once, with 3.4% in the top ten. The CDR3 is made up of 13 amino acids. The germline V gene has CDR1 SEHNR and CDR2 FQNEAQ (reference sequence). Trimming removed 4 bases at V and 1 base at J, with 7 bases between. Clinical histories supplied by participants themselves formed the basis of cohort assignment. Cohort 3 recovered donors had two negative PCRs, clearance, or symptom resolution. This sequence originates from a woman aged 60-70 years who had recovered from COVID-19. The chain combines TRBV7-9 with TRBJ1-1; D is undetermined. Specimen: PBMCs or T cells enriched from blood (not recorded which). The CDR3 nucleotides read TGTGCCAGCAGCTCCCGGTGGAACACTGAAGCTTTCTTT. This encodes CASSSRWNTEAFF.